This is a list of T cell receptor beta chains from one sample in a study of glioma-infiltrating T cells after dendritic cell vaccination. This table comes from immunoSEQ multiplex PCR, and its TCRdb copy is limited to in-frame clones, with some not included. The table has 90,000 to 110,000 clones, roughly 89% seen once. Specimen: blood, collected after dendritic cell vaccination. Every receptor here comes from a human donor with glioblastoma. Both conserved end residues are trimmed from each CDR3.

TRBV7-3 ASSASPHYEQY
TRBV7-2 ASSPRAGGEQY
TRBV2 ASSWDRGGELF
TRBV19 ASAGGSGSHNEQF
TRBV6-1 ASSRDRGQETQY
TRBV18 ASSPDSQGVDEQF
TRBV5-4 ASSPGTSGAHMEQY
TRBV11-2 ASSPGQSSYEQY
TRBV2 ARTGTSSTDTQY
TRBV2 ASMGQGANPGGYT
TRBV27 ASSHQRSYEQY
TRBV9 ASSQGPGGTNEKLF